This T cell receptor (beta chain) was found in a study of T-cell reconstitution after alpha-beta-depleted transplantation in children. Unique molecular identifiers were incorporated into the prepared TCRbeta library. TCRdb analysed the PCR reads with MiXCR anew, one entry per CDR3 protein. Among roughly 670,000 distinct CDR3 sequences listed, about an eighth were seen once. This clonotype was detected ten times or more. The receptor was derived from a girl aged 2-9 years with congenital amegakaryocytic thrombocytopenia, due to receive a stem cell transplant. The sequenced sample was PBMCs, obtained before TCRalphabeta/CD19-depleted stem cell transplant.

CDR3 DNA sequence: TGCAGTGCCAGCAGGCGACGGACTGAAGCTTTCTTT. Translated: CSASRRRTEAFF. This chain uses TRBV20-1 with TRBJ1-1; D unclear. The V and J ends lost 6 bases and 5 bases respectively, with 13 bases between them. Germline V lookup: CDR1 DFQATT, CDR2 SNEGSKA (reference sequence). CDR3 length: 12 amino acids.